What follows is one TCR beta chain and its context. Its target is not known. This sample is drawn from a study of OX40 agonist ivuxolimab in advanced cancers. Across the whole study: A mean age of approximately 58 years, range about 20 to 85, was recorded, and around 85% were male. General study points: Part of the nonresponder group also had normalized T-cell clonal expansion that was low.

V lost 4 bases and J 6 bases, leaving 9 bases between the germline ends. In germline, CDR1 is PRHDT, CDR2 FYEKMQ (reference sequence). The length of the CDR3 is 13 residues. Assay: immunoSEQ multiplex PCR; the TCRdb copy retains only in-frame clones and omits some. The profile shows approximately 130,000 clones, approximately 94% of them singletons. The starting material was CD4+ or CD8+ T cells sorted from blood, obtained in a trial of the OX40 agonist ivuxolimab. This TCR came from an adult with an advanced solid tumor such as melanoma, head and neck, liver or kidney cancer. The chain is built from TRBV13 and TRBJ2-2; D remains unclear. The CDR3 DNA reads TGTGCCAGCAGCTCTGGCTTTGCCGGGGAGCTGTTTTTT. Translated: CASSSGFAGELFF.